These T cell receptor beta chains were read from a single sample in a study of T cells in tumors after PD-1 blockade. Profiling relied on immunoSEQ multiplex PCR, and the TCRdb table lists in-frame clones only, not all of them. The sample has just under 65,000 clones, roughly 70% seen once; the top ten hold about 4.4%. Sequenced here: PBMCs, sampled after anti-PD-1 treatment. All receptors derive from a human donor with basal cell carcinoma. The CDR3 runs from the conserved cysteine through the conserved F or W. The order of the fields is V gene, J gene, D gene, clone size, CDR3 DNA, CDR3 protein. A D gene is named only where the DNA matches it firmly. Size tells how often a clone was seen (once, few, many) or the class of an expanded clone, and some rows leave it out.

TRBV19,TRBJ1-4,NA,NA,TGTGCCAGTAGTTCGCTATGGACCGCGGGAGAAAAACTGTTTTTT,CASSSLWTAGEKLFF
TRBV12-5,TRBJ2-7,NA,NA,TGTGCTAGTGGTTTGGTTAGGAGGGGCTCCTACGAGCAGTACTTC,CASGLVRRGSYEQYF
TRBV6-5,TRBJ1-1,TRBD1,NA,TGTGCCAGCAGTACCGGGACAGTCAACACTGAAGCTTTCTTT,CASSTGTVNTEAFF
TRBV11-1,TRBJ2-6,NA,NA,TGTGCCAGCGGACTTACAGTGGACTCTGGGGCCAACGTCCTGACTTTC,CASGLTVDSGANVLTF
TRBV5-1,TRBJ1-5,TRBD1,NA,TGCGCCAGCAGCTTGGGGACAGGTCGGAATCAGCCCCAGCATTTT,CASSLGTGRNQPQHF
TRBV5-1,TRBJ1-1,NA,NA,TGCGCCAGCAGCTTGGATTTCACTGAAGCTTTCTTT,CASSLDFTEAFF
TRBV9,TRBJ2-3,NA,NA,TGTGCCAGCAGCGGGGGCGGGACAGATACGCAGTATTTT,CASSGGGTDTQYF
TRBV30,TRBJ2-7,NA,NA,TGTGCCTGGAGTGTACGGGGTTACGAGCAGTACTTC,CAWSVRGYEQYF
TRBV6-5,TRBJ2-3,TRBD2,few,TGTGCCAGCAGTTACTCTGGCGGGGGGCCCGCAGATACGCAGTATTTT,CASSYSGGGPADTQYF
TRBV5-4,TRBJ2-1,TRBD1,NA,TGTGCCAGCAGCCCCGGACAGGGGGTCATGCATGAGCAGTTCTTC,CASSPGQGVMHEQFF
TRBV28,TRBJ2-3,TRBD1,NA,TGTGCCAGCAGTTTATTGCCCCAGGGGGGCACAGATACGCAGTATTTT,CASSLLPQGGTDTQYF
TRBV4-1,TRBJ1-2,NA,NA,TGCGCCAGCAGCCAAGGGGCAAGGGGCAACTATGGCTACACCTTC,CASSQGARGNYGYTF
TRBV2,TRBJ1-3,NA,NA,TGTGCCAGCAGTGAACAGGGCACCTCTGGAAACACCATATATTTT,CASSEQGTSGNTIYF
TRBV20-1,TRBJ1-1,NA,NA,TGCAGTGCGACTAACACTGAAGCTTTCTTT,CSATNTEAFF
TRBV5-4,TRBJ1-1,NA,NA,TGTGCCAGCAGCTTCCCGGGGGGTCGGACTGAAGCTTTCTTT,CASSFPGGRTEAFF
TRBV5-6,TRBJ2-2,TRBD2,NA,TGTGCCAGCAGCTTTTTGAGCGGGGCAGGACGCACCGGGGAGCTGTTTTTT,CASSFLSGAGRTGELFF